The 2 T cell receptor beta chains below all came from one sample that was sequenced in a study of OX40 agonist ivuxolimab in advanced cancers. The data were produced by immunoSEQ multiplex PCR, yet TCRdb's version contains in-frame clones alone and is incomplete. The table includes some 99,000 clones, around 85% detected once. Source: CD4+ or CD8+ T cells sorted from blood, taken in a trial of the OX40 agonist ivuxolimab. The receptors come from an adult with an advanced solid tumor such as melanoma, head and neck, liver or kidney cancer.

The CDR3 loop reads CAISAGRGNTEAFF. CDR3 DNA sequence: TGTGCCATCAGTGCAGGGCGTGGGAACACTGAAGCTTTCTTT. The chain employs TRBV10-3 and TRBJ1-1; possibly TRBD1 for D (5 bases). V lost 4 bases and J 1 base, leaving 10 bases between the germline ends. The CDR3 consists of 14 residues. Germline assignment: CDR1 ENHRY and CDR2 SYGVKD.

This CDR3 is CASSPGAGYTDTQYF. CDR3 DNA: TGTGCCAGCAGCCCAGGGGCAGGTTACACAGATACGCAGTATTTT. The chain combines TRBV7-7 with TRBJ2-3; perhaps TRBD1 as D (6 bases). With 5 bases removed from V and 2 bases from J, the gap between germline ends came to 14 bases. The germline gives CDR1 SSHAT, CDR2 FNYEAQ (reference sequence). The CDR3 runs to 15 residues. Based on the CDR3 plus reference TRBV7-7 and TRBJ2-3, the full variable domain is GAGVSQSPRYKVTKRGQDVTLRCDPISSHATLYWYQQALGQGPEFLTYFNYEAQPDKSGLPSDRFSAERPEGSISTLTIQRTEQRDSAMYRCASSPGAGYTDTQYFGPGTRLTVL.